This is a list of T cell receptor beta chains from one sample in a study of post-analysis software for immune sequencing data. TCRdb analysed the PCR reads with MiXCR anew, one entry per CDR3 protein. The top ten hold approximately 7.6% of the sample, which has roughly 400,000 distinct CDR3 sequences, approximately 39% seen once. The sample comprised blood. These receptor sequences come from a girl aged 2 to 9 with multiple sclerosis. CDR3s include the opening cysteine and the closing phenylalanine or tryptophan. The D gene is left open where the match is weak. Where a row states a size, it is once, few, many or the class of an expanded clone; other rows omit it.

CDR3 protein,CDR3 DNA,V gene,D gene,J gene,clone size
CSARDGASGMDYEQYF,TGCAGTGCTAGAGATGGGGCTAGCGGGATGGACTACGAGCAGTACTTC,TRBV20-1,TRBD2,TRBJ2-7,NA
CASSRHQVENIQYF,TGTGCCAGCAGTCGCCACCAGGTAGAAAACATTCAGTACTTC,TRBV28,NA,TRBJ2-4,NA
CASSQILRGEQYF,TGCGCCAGCAGCCAGATACTTAGGGGTGAGCAGTACTTC,TRBV4-1,NA,TRBJ2-7,NA
CASSIGHSSPDTQYF,TGTGCCAGCAGCATTGGACACTCCTCCCCGGATACGCAGTATTTT,TRBV7-3,NA,TRBJ2-3,few
CSVLAAGRYEQYF,TGCAGCGTTTTGGCGGCGGGTCGATACGAGCAGTACTTC,TRBV29-1,NA,TRBJ2-7,few
CASSHPGLAGGQETQYF,TGTGCCAGCAGCCATCCAGGACTAGCGGGGGGCCAAGAGACCCAGTACTTC,TRBV7-2,TRBD2,TRBJ2-5,NA
CTSSQGRGDLDTQYF,TGCACCAGCAGCCAAGGACGGGGGGATCTAGATACGCAGTATTTT,TRBV4-1,TRBD2,TRBJ2-3,NA
CASSKGGTSGSHEQYF,TGTGCCAGCAGCAAAGGGGGGACTAGCGGGAGCCACGAGCAGTACTTC,TRBV21-1,NA,TRBJ2-7,few
CASRTRPQNIQYF,TGTGCCAGCAGAACCAGGCCTCAAAACATTCAGTACTTC,TRBV6-5,NA,TRBJ2-4,NA
CASSEQRLGTNEQYF,TGTGCCAGCAGTGAACAGCGACTTGGAACGAACGAGCAGTACTTC,TRBV6-1,NA,TRBJ2-7,few
CASSTTIPSNQPQHF,TGTGCCAGCAGTACCACGATCCCAAGCAATCAGCCCCAGCATTTT,TRBV28,NA,TRBJ1-5,NA
CASLDERQETQYF,TGTGCCAGCCTTGACGAACGTCAAGAGACCCAGTACTTC,TRBV28,NA,TRBJ2-5,NA
CASSLSFSGNNEQFF,TGTGCCAGCAGTTTATCTTTTAGCGGGAACAATGAGCAGTTCTTC,TRBV28,TRBD2,TRBJ2-1,NA
CASSHHGAGALNEQFF,TGCGCCAGCAGCCATCACGGGGCGGGAGCATTGAATGAGCAGTTCTTC,TRBV4-1,TRBD2,TRBJ2-1,few
CSARSFLLGGAHEQYF,TGCAGTGCTAGGAGTTTTTTACTAGGGGGGGCCCACGAGCAGTACTTC,TRBV20-1,NA,TRBJ2-7,NA
CSAGLGSAYEQYF,TGCAGTGCAGGATTAGGGTCTGCCTACGAGCAGTACTTC,TRBV20-1,NA,TRBJ2-7,once
CASSGYSTSTDTQYF,TGTGCCAGCAGTGGATACTCTACCTCCACAGATACGCAGTATTTT,TRBV6-1,NA,TRBJ2-3,NA
CASYKSPNEGAANYGYTF,TGTGCCAGCTACAAAAGTCCCAACGAGGGGGCGGCGAACTATGGCTACACCTTC,TRBV5-1,TRBD1,TRBJ1-2,NA
CASSRDWIQETQYF,TGTGCCAGCAGCCGTGACTGGATCCAAGAGACCCAGTACTTC,TRBV7-2,NA,TRBJ2-5,few
CASSASRDRAYGYTF,TGTGCCAGCAGCGCATCCCGGGACAGGGCGTATGGCTACACCTTC,TRBV7-3,TRBD1,TRBJ1-2,NA
CAIRQGANEKLFF,TGTGCCATCAGACAGGGGGCTAATGAAAAACTGTTTTTT,TRBV10-3,TRBD1,TRBJ1-4,few
CASRKKRGADMQYF,TGTGCCAGCAGGAAAAAGCGGGGGGCAGATATGCAGTATTTT,TRBV27,TRBD2,TRBJ2-3,NA
CASRSGLARETQYF,TGTGCCAGCAGATCAGGACTAGCCCGTGAGACCCAGTACTTC,TRBV6-2/TRBV6-3,TRBD2,TRBJ2-5,NA
CASSLPPGQETQYF,TGTGCCAGCAGCCTGCCGCCAGGCCAAGAGACCCAGTACTTC,TRBV7-8,NA,TRBJ2-5,NA
CSARGQTYNSPLHF,TGCAGTGCTAGGGGACAGACTTATAATTCACCCCTCCACTTT,TRBV20-1,TRBD1,TRBJ1-6,NA
CASSLGLAGVSTDTQYF,TGTGCCAGCAGCCTCGGACTAGCGGGAGTTAGCACAGATACGCAGTATTTT,TRBV7-9,TRBD2,TRBJ2-3,NA
CASSYGTGNSYEQYF,TGTGCCAGCAGTTACGGGACAGGAAACTCCTACGAGCAGTACTTC,TRBV6-2/TRBV6-3,TRBD1,TRBJ2-7,few
CASSLGDREPNTEAFF,TGCGCCAGCAGCTTGGGGGACAGGGAGCCGAACACTGAAGCTTTCTTT,TRBV5-1,TRBD1,TRBJ1-1,NA
CASSAGTGGWEAQYF,TGTGCCAGCAGCGCAGGGACAGGGGGATGGGAGGCCCAGTACTTC,TRBV9,TRBD1,TRBJ2-5,NA